This T cell receptor (beta chain) came from a study of early T cells in non-severe SARS-CoV-2 infection. The V end lost 7 bases, the J end lost 6 bases, and 16 bases lay between the germline ends. Looked up from germline, CDR1 is MDHEN and CDR2 is SYDVKM. CDR3 length: 14 amino acids. TCRdb independently ran MiXCR on the 5' RACE reads; one entry per CDR3 protein. The sample carries tens of thousands of distinct CDR3 sequences, approximately 12% recorded once. V and J are TRBV28 and TRBJ2-1, with D tentatively TRBD1 (6 bases). The material sequenced was whole blood. The clonotype was recovered from an adult who was a healthcare worker with PCR-confirmed SARS-CoV-2 infection or an uninfected control (not recorded which). The CDR3 coding sequence is TGTGCCAGCATTTCAGGGGCGCCCGGCAATGAGCAGTTCTTC. This encodes CASISGAPGNEQFF.